This record looks at one TCR beta chain sequence and its context. Its antigen is not known. The data belong to a study of cytomegalovirus exposure and HLA in healthy donors. Broader study findings: The tendency of first-cohort TCR clusters to co-occur in the 120 or so validation repertoires emerged from a later analysis. Rare TCR sequences dominated, though some public TCRs recurred in many donors. It was about 150 TCR beta chains that were listed as cytomegalovirus-associated.

Using immunoSEQ multiplex PCR, the repertoire was profiled, and TCRdb retains in-frame clones only, with some absent. The table includes tens of thousands of clones, about 95% detected once. The sample comprised PBMCs. This clonotype originated in a woman aged 18-30 years in good health and CMV-seronegative.

CDR3 bases: TGTGCCAGCAGCCCCGACAGGGCCGTAAGCTATGGCTACACCTTC. Translating it yields CASSPDRAVSYGYTF. The genes are TRBV28 and TRBJ1-2; 7 bases align to TRBD1. V lost 6 bases, J lost 4 bases, and 11 bases stayed unmatched. The CDR3 has 15 amino acids. Germline lookup yields CDR1 MDHEN and CDR2 SYDVKM.